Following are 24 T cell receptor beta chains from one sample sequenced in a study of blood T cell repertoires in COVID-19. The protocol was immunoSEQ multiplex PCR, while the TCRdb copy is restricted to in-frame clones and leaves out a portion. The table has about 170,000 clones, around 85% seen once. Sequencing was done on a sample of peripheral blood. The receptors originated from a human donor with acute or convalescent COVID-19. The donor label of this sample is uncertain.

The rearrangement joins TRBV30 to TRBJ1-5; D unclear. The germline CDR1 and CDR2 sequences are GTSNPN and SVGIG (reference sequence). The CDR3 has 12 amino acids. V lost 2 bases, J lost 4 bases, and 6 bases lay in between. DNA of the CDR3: TGTGCCTGGAGTCTCGGGAATCAGCCCCAGCATTTT. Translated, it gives CAWSLGNQPQHF.

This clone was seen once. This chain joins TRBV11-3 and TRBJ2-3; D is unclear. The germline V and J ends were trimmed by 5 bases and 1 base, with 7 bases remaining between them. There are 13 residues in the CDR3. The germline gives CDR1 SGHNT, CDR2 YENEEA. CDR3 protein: CASSREGTDTQYF. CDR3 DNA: TGTGCCAGCAGCCGCGAGGGCACAGATACGCAGTATTTT.

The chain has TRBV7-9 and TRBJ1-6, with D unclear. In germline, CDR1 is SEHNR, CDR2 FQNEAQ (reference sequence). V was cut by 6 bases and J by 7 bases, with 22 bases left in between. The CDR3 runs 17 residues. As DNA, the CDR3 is TGTGCCAGCAGAACCCGTGGGGTCGGGATAGTAAATTCACCCCTCCACTTT. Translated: CASRTRGVGIVNSPLHF.

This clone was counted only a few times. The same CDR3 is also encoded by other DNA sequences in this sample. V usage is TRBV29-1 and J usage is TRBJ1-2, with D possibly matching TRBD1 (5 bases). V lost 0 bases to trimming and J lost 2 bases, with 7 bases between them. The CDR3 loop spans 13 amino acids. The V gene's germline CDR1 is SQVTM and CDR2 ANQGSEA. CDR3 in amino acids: CSVEDRGNYGYTF. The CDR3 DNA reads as TGCAGCGTTGAAGATAGGGGCAACTATGGCTACACCTTC.

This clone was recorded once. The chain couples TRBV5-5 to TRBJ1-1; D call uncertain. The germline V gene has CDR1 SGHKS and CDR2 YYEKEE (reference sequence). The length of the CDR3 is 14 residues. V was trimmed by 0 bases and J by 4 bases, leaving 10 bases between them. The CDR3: CASSLGVGSTEAFF. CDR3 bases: TGTGCCAGCAGCTTGGGTGTGGGGAGCACTGAAGCTTTCTTT.

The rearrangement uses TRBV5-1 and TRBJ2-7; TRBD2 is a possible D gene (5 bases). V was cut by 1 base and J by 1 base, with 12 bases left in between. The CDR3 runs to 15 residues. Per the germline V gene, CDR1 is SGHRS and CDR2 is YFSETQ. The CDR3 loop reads CASSLQSGESYEQYF. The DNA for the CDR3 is TGCGCCAGCAGCTTGCAAAGCGGTGAATCCTACGAGCAGTACTTC. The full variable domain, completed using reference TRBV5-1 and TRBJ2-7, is KAGVTQTPRYLIKTRGQQVTLSCSPISGHRSVSWYQQTPGQGLQFLFEYFSETQRNKGNFPGRFSGRQFSNSRSEMNVSTLELGDSALYLCASSLQSGESYEQYFGPGTRLTVT.

The CDR3 DNA follows: TGTGCCAGCAGCCAGGGACTAGCGGGGGAGAAAAATACGCAGTATTTT. This translates into CASSQGLAGEKNTQYF. This rearrangement joins TRBV2 to TRBJ2-3; 14 bases match TRBD2. Germline lookup yields CDR1 SNHLY and CDR2 FYNNEI. The CDR3 length is 16 residues. V was clipped by 6 bases and J by 7 bases; unmatched bases: 9.

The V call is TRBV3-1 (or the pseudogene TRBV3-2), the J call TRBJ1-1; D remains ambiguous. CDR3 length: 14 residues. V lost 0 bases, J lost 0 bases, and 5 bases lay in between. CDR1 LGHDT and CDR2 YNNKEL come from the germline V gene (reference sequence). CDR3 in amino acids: CASSQDPMNTEAFF. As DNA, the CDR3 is TGTGCCAGCAGCCAAGATCCCATGAACACTGAAGCTTTCTTT.

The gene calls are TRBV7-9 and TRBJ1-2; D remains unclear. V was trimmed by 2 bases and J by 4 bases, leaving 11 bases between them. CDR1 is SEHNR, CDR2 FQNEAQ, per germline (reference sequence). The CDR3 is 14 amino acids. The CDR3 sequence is CASSLSGFGYGYTF. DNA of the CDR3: TGTGCCAGCAGCTTAAGCGGGTTTGGCTATGGCTACACCTTC. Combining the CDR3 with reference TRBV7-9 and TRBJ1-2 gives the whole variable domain DTGVSQNPRHKITKRGQNVTFRCDPISEHNRLYWYRQTLGQGPEFLTYFQNEAQLEKSRLLSDRFSAERPKGSFSTLEIQRTEQGDSAMYLCASSLSGFGYGYTFGSGTRLTVV.

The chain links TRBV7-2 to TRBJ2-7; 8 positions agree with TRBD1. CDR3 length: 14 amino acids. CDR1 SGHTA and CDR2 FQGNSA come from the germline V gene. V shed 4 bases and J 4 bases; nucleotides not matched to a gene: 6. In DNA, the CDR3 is TGTGCCAGCAGCTCGGACAGGGAAGGATACGAGCAGTACTTC. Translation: CASSSDREGYEQYF. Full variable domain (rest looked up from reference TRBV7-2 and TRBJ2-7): GAGVSQSPSNKVTEKGKDVELRCDPISGHTALYWYRQSLGQGLEFLIYFQGNSAPDKSGLPSDRFSAERTGGSVSTLTIQRTQQEDSAVYLCASSSDREGYEQYFGPGTRLTVT.

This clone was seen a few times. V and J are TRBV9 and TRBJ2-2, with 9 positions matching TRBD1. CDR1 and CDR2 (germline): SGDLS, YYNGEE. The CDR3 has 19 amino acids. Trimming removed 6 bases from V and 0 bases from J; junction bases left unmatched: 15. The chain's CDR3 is CASTVLPDRGYTNTGELFF. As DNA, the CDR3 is TGTGCCAGCACCGTTCTACCGGACAGGGGCTATACGAACACCGGGGAGCTGTTTTTT.

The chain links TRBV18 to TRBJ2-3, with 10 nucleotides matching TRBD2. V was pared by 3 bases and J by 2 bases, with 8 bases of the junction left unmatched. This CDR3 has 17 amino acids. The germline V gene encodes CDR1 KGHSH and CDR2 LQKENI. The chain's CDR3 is CASSPTTLAGLTDTQYF. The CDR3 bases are TGTGCCAGCTCACCTACTACACTAGCGGGGCTCACAGATACGCAGTATTTT. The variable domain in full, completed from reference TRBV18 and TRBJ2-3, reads NAGVMQNPRHLVRRRGQEARLRCSPMKGHSHVYWYRQLPEEGLKFMVYLQKENIIDESGMPKERFSAEFPKEGPSILRIQQVVRGDSAAYFCASSPTTLAGLTDTQYFGPGTRLTVL.

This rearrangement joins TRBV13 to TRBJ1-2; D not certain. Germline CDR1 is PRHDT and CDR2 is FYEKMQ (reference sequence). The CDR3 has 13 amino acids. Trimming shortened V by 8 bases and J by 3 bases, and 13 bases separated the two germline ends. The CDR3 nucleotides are TGTGCCAGCCGCGGGCAGGAAGACTATGGCTACACCTTC. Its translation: CASRGQEDYGYTF. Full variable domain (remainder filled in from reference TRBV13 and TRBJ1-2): AAGVIQSPRHLIKEKRETATLKCYPIPRHDTVYWYQQGPGQDPQFLISFYEKMQSDKGSIPDRFSAQQFSDYHSELNMSSLELGDSALYFCASRGQEDYGYTFGSGTRLTVV.

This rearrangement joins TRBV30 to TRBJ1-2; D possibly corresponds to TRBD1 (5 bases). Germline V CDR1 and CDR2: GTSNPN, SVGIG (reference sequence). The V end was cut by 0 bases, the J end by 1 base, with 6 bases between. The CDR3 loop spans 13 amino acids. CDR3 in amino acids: CAWSVGDNYGYTF. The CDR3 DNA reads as TGTGCCTGGAGTGTAGGGGATAACTATGGCTACACCTTC.

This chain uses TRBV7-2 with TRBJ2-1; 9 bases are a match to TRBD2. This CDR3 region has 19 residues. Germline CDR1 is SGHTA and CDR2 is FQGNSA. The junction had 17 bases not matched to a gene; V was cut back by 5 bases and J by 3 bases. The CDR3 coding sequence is TGTGCCAGCAGCCCTCGAGTGGGCGGGGGGGCGTCTCGCTACAATGAGCAGTTCTTC. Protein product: CASSPRVGGGASRYNEQFF.

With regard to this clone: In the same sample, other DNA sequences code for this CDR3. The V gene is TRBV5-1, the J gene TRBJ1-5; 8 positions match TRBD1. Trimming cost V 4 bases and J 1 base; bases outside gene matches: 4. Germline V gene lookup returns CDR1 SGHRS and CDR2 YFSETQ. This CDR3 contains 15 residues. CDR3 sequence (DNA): TGCGCCAGCAGCCTTGGACAGGGAAGCAATCAGCCCCAGCATTTT. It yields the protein CASSLGQGSNQPQHF.

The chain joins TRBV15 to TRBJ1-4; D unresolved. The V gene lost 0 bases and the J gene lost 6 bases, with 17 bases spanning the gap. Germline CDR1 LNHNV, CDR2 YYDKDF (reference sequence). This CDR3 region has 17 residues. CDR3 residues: CATSRDISRSFDEKLFF. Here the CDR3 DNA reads TGTGCCACCAGCAGAGATATTTCCCGCAGTTTTGATGAAAAACTGTTTTTT.

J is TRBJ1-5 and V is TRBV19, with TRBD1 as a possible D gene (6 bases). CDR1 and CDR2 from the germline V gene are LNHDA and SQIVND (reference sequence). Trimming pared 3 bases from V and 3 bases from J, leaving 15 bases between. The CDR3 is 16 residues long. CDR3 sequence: CASSMKQGGPNQPQHF. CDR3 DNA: TGTGCCAGTAGTATGAAACAGGGTGGGCCCAATCAGCCCCAGCATTTT.

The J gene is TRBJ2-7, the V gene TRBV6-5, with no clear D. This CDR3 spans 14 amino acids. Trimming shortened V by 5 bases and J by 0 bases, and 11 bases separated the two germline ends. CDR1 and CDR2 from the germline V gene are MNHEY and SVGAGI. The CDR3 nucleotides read TGTGCCAGCAGTCGAACCAGTACCTCCTACGAGCAGTACTTC. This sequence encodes CASSRTSTSYEQYF.

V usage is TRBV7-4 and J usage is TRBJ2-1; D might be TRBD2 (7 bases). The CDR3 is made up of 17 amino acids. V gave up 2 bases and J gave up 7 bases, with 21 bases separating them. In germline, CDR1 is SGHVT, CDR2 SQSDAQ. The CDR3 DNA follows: TGTGCCAGCAGCTTAAAGCTGTGGGGGGGCCTAATGAATGAGCAGTTCTTC. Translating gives CASSLKLWGGLMNEQFF.

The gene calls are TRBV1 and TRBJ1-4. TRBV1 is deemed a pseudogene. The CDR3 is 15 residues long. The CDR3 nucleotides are TGCACCAGCAGCCCCCGGACTGCAACTAATGAAAAACTGTTTTTT. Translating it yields CTSSPRTATNEKLFF.

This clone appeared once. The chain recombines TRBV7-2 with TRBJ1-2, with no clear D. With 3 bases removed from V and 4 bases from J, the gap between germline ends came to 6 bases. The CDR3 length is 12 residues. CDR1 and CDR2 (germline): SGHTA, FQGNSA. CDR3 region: CASSFDSYGYTF. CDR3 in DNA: TGTGCCAGCAGCTTTGACTCCTATGGCTACACCTTC.

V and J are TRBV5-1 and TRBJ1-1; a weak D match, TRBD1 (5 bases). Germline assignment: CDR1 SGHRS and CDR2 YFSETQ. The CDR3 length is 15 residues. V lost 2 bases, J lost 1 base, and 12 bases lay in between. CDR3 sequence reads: CASSLGASSNTEAFF. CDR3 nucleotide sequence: TGCGCCAGCAGCTTAGGGGCGTCTTCGAACACTGAAGCTTTCTTT.

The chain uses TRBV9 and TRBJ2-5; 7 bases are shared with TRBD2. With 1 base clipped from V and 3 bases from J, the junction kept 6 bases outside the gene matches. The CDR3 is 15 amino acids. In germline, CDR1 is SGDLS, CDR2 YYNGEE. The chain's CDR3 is CASSVRGLSKETQYF. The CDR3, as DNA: TGTGCCAGCAGCGTACGGGGACTATCGAAAGAGACCCAGTACTTC.